This passage covers 27 T cell receptor beta chains from one sample sequenced in a study of beta chain features in type 1 diabetes. Study-wide results and limits: TCRB CDR3 length was moderately but significantly reduced in all four CD4+ subsets of Type 1 diabetes patients.

The antigens of these receptors remain unknown. Reverse transcribing all isolated RNA meant expressed TCRB transcripts were sequenced. The table came from immunoSEQ multiplex PCR; TCRdb's copy has only in-frame clones and leaves some out. Among a few hundred thousand clones listed, 9.6% were seen once. Sequencing was done on a sample of central memory CD4+ T cells from blood. Receptors were obtained from a man younger than 45 with type 1 diabetes.

The V gene is TRBV7-2, the J gene TRBJ2-7; 10 nucleotides align to TRBD1. Germline V gene lookup returns CDR1 SGHTA and CDR2 FQGNSA. The CDR3 length is 14 residues. The trim removed 4 bases at V and 5 bases at J, leaving 5 bases unmatched. Here the CDR3 reads CASSSRDRGHEQYF. The CDR3 nucleotides read TGTGCCAGCAGCTCCAGGGACAGGGGCCACGAGCAGTACTTC.

This clone was seen only a few times. The rearrangement links TRBV18 to TRBJ2-1, with D unresolved. The CDR3 contains 12 residues. Trimming removed 8 bases at V and 5 bases at J, with 10 bases between. CDR1 is KGHSH and CDR2 is LQKENI in the germline V gene. The CDR3 sequence is CASLGGDNEQFF. CDR3 sequence (DNA): TGTGCCAGCCTCGGTGGGGACAATGAGCAGTTCTTC. Full variable domain (remainder filled in from reference TRBV18 and TRBJ2-1): NAGVMQNPRHLVRRRGQEARLRCSPMKGHSHVYWYRQLPEEGLKFMVYLQKENIIDESGMPKERFSAEFPKEGPSILRIQQVVRGDSAAYFCASLGGDNEQFFGPGTRLTVL.

This clone turned up a few times. Its ends do not fully match the called genes, so a read error is possible. The V and J genes are TRBV7-7 and TRBJ2-7, with 10 positions matching TRBD2. Germline-derived CDR1 and CDR2 are SSHAT and FNYEAQ (reference sequence). This CDR3 contains 15 residues. The CDR3 sequence: CASSPIAGGGGEQYF. CDR3 DNA: TGTGCTAGCAGCCCTATAGCGGGAGGAGGCGGCGAGCAGTACTTC. The entire variable domain, with the rest obtained from reference TRBV7-7 and TRBJ2-7, is as follows: GAGVSQSPRYKVTKRGQDVTLRCDPISSHATLYWYQQALGQGPEFLTYFNYEAQPDKSGLPSDRFSAERPEGSISTLTIQRTEQRDSAMYRCASSPIAGGGGEQYFGPGTRLTVT.

The chain is built from TRBV29-1 and TRBJ2-1; D ambiguous. The CDR3 has 11 amino acids. The germline V and J ends were trimmed by 8 bases and 9 bases, with 14 bases remaining between them. In germline, CDR1 is SQVTM, CDR2 ANQGSEA. This CDR3 reads CSLRAVGEQFF. The CDR3 DNA is TGCAGCCTTAGGGCAGTAGGTGAGCAGTTCTTC.

The chain employs TRBV5-8 and TRBJ2-3, with unresolved D. CDR3 length: 14 amino acids. Germline V gene lookup returns CDR1 SGHTS and CDR2 YDEGEE. V was cut by 2 bases and J by 6 bases, with 13 bases left in between. CDR3 sequence (DNA): TGTGCCAGCAGCTTTACAGCCTTCAGGGATACGCAGTATTTT. It encodes CASSFTAFRDTQYF.

The chain is built from TRBV28 and TRBJ2-2; unclear D gene. The V gene's germline CDR1 is MDHEN and CDR2 SYDVKM. Between the trimmed V and J ends, which lost 10 bases and 6 bases, there was a span of 12 bases. The CDR3 covers 12 residues. CDR3 protein: CATKSVSGELFF. CDR3 DNA sequence: TGTGCCACCAAGAGCGTGTCCGGGGAGCTGTTTTTT.

This clone came up a few times. The chain links TRBV2 to TRBJ2-1; 8 nucleotides agree with TRBD1. The germline CDR1 and CDR2 sequences are SNHLY and FYNNEI. This CDR3 spans 13 amino acids. V gave up 7 bases and J gave up 7 bases; unmatched junction bases: 6. This chain's CDR3 is CASNRDRMNEQFF. Here the CDR3 DNA reads TGTGCCAGCAATAGGGACAGGATGAATGAGCAGTTCTTC.

In this sample, this clone turned up a few times. The chain combines TRBV28 with TRBJ2-7; TRBD1 aligns across 8 bases. V trimming: 1 base; J trimming: 5 bases; junction bases outside the gene matches: 16. Germline CDR1 reads MDHEN; CDR2 reads SYDVKM. The CDR3 contains 18 residues. The CDR3 nucleotides are TGTGCCAGCAGTTTATACCACTCGGGAGACAGGGGTAGAAACGAGCAGTACTTC. Protein: CASSLYHSGDRGRNEQYF.

The sample holds a few counts of this clone. The CDR3 sequence is CASRGWREGLGGDEQFF. Here the CDR3 DNA reads TGTGCCAGTAGGGGTTGGAGGGAGGGGTTAGGAGGGGATGAGCAGTTCTTC. The genes are TRBV19 and TRBJ2-1; 7 bases are shared with TRBD2. J was trimmed by 8 bases and V by 6 bases; bases with no gene match: 19. CDR3 length equals 17 residues. Germline CDR1 reads LNHDA; CDR2 reads SQIVND (reference sequence).

This clone showed up just a few times. The rearrangement uses TRBV5-1 and TRBJ2-3; TRBD2 aligns across 9 bases. The trim removed 0 bases at V and 3 bases at J, leaving 5 bases unmatched. Germline assignment: CDR1 SGHRS and CDR2 YFSETQ. The CDR3 is 16 amino acids. CDR3 in amino acids: CASSLATSGPTDTQYF. CDR3 DNA: TGCGCCAGCAGCTTGGCGACTAGCGGCCCGACAGATACGCAGTATTTT.

The chain couples TRBV5-1 to TRBJ1-1; D unclear. The CDR3 contains 14 residues. The V and J ends lost 10 bases and 1 base respectively, with 17 bases between them. Looked up from germline, CDR1 is SGHRS and CDR2 is YFSETQ. The CDR3 coding sequence is TGCGCCTCGCGGGCGGCTGGTGCGAACACTGAAGCTTTCTTT. It specifies CASRAAGANTEAFF.

The chain recombines TRBV4-3 with TRBJ1-3; D remains unclear. Trimming left V 0 bases short and J 7 bases short, with 13 bases between. Germline V gene lookup returns CDR1 LGHNA and CDR2 YSLEER. CDR3 length: 15 residues. CDR3 in amino acids: CASSQEHPTRNTIYF. CDR3 bases: TGCGCCAGCAGCCAAGAGCACCCAACTCGCAACACCATATATTTT.

This clone was counted once. The chain recombines TRBV6-6 with TRBJ1-5; a possible D gene is TRBD1 (5 bases). The germline V gene encodes CDR1 MNHNY and CDR2 SVGAGI (reference sequence). V gave up 0 bases and J gave up 4 bases, with 10 bases separating them. There are 15 residues in the CDR3. The CDR3 spells CASSYSGAPNQPQHF. As DNA, the CDR3 is TGTGCCAGCAGTTACTCCGGGGCCCCTAATCAGCCCCAGCATTTT.

This clone turned up a few times. The chain employs TRBV6-5 and TRBJ1-5, with D tentatively TRBD1 (5 bases). Germline CDR1 is MNHEY and CDR2 is SVGAGI. V was trimmed by 7 bases and J by 3 bases, leaving 10 bases between them. The CDR3 loop spans 13 amino acids. The CDR3 is CASMRDVNQPQHF. The CDR3 DNA reads TGTGCCAGCATGAGGGACGTCAATCAGCCCCAGCATTTT.

CDR3 nucleotide sequence: TGTGCCAGCAGTTACACCCGCTCTGGAAACACCATATATTTT. Its protein product is CASSYTRSGNTIYF. The genes are TRBV6-5 and TRBJ1-3; no clear D. Germline assignment: CDR1 MNHEY and CDR2 SVGAGI. The CDR3 consists of 14 residues. The ends were cut back, 2 bases at V and 0 bases at J, with 5 bases in the middle.

This clone turned up a few times. V is TRBV7-2 and J is TRBJ1-5; D not resolved. With 5 bases removed from V and 11 bases from J, the gap between germline ends came to 16 bases. Germline assignment: CDR1 SGHTA and CDR2 FQGNSA. The CDR3 length is 13 residues. The DNA for the CDR3 is TGTGCCAGCAGCGCCCAACCAGGTCCGGCCCAGCATTTT. Encoded protein: CASSAQPGPAQHF.

The table lists this clone with a few counts. The CDR3 nucleotides read TGTGCCAGCAGCTTAGATTGGACAGATACGCAGTATTTT. This translates into CASSLDWTDTQYF. The chain combines TRBV7-2 with TRBJ2-3, with D uncertain. V was clipped by 1 base and J by 3 bases, with 5 bases between them. The CDR3 consists of 13 residues. CDR1 is SGHTA and CDR2 is FQGNSA in the germline V gene. Filled out from reference TRBV7-2 and TRBJ2-3, the complete variable domain reads GAGVSQSPSNKVTEKGKDVELRCDPISGHTALYWYRQSLGQGLEFLIYFQGNSAPDKSGLPSDRFSAERTGGSVSTLTIQRTQQEDSAVYLCASSLDWTDTQYFGPGTRLTVL.

The genes are TRBV7-6 and TRBJ2-7, with D possibly TRBD2 on 6 matching bases. Trimming stripped 1 base from V and 4 bases from J, with 17 bases between. In germline, CDR1 is SGHVS, CDR2 FNYEAQ. The CDR3 has 16 amino acids. CDR3 DNA sequence: TGTGCCAGCAGCTTAGTCGTTAGCGGAGGTTCTTACGAGCAGTACTTC. Translated, it gives CASSLVVSGGSYEQYF.

The rearrangement joins TRBV11-1 to TRBJ1-1; 9 positions match TRBD1. With V trimmed by 7 bases and J by 6 bases, 9 bases remained unmatched. This CDR3 contains 14 residues. Looked up from germline, CDR1 is SGHAT and CDR2 is FQDESV (reference sequence). CDR3 in DNA: TGTGCCAGCATTCGTGGGACAGGGTTATCTGAAGCTTTCTTT. Translated, it gives CASIRGTGLSEAFF.

This clone came up a few times. Other DNA sequences in this sample translate to the same CDR3. The chain is built from TRBV27 and TRBJ2-7, with TRBD1 matching 10 bases. The V gene end was trimmed by 1 base and the J gene end by 4 bases; junction bases not matched to a gene: 4. The V gene's germline CDR1 is MNHEY and CDR2 SMNVEV (reference sequence). This CDR3 has 15 residues. The CDR3 reads CASSLYGTGAYEQYF. CDR3 DNA sequence: TGTGCCAGCAGTTTATACGGGACAGGGGCTTACGAGCAGTACTTC.

V is TRBV4-2 and J is TRBJ1-4, with 7 bases aligning to TRBD1. The germline V gene has CDR1 LGHNA and CDR2 YNFKEQ. There are 16 residues in the CDR3. After removal of 0 bases from V and 7 bases from J, the junction contained 8 bases not matched to a gene. Here the CDR3 reads CASSQDPGQRTEKLFF. The CDR3 DNA reads as TGTGCCAGCAGCCAAGATCCGGGACAGAGGACTGAAAAACTGTTTTTT.

The chain employs TRBV7-9 and TRBJ1-2, with D uncertain. V lost 1 base, J lost 3 bases, and 12 bases lay in between. The CDR3 runs to 15 residues. CDR1 and CDR2 (germline): SEHNR, FQNEAQ (reference sequence). CDR3 residues: CASSLGQDPHYGYTF. The CDR3 coding sequence is TGTGCCAGCAGCTTAGGCCAGGACCCTCACTATGGCTACACCTTC.

CDR3 residues: CASSLQGMGNQPQHF. The CDR3 nucleotides are TGTGCCAGCAGCTTGCAGGGAATGGGCAATCAGCCCCAGCATTTT. The rearrangement uses TRBV5-6 and TRBJ1-5, with TRBD1 as a possible D gene (5 bases). V dropped 1 base and J dropped 2 bases, with 10 bases sitting between them. Germline V gives CDR1 SGHDT, CDR2 YYEEEE. The CDR3 is 15 residues long.

The genes are TRBV13 and TRBJ2-3; D is unclear. V lost 8 bases and J 8 bases, leaving 14 bases between the germline ends. Germline CDR1 PRHDT, CDR2 FYEKMQ (reference sequence). CDR3 length: 12 amino acids. The CDR3 spells CASGSGPATQYF. The CDR3 DNA reads TGTGCCAGCGGATCGGGCCCGGCTACGCAGTATTTT.

This clone has more than one count but fewer than ten. The chain is built from TRBV19 and TRBJ1-5; D call uncertain. Germline V CDR1 and CDR2: LNHDA, SQIVND (reference sequence). This CDR3 has 15 amino acids. V lost 3 bases and J lost 0, with 9 bases in between. The DNA for the CDR3 is TGTGCCAGTAGTATGGGCCGTAATAGCAATCAGCCCCAGCATTTT. Its translation: CASSMGRNSNQPQHF. The full variable domain, with the rest looked up from reference TRBV19 and TRBJ1-5, is DGGITQSPKYLFRKEGQNVTLSCEQNLNHDAMYWYRQDPGQGLRLIYYSQIVNDFQKGDIAEGYSVSREKKESFPLTVTSAQKNPTAFYLCASSMGRNSNQPQHFGDGTRLSIL.

Comments on this clone: Additional DNA sequences in this sample encode the identical CDR3. In DNA, the CDR3 is TGTGCCAGCAGTTCATTGGATGAAAAACTGTTTTTT. Translation gives CASSSLDEKLFF. The J gene is TRBJ1-4, the V gene TRBV27; D unresolved. This CDR3 has 12 residues. Germline values: CDR1 MNHEY, CDR2 SMNVEV (reference sequence). V lost 4 bases and J 6 bases, leaving 6 bases between the germline ends. The full variable domain, completed using reference TRBV27 and TRBJ1-4, is EAQVTQNPRYLITVTGKKLTVTCSQNMNHEYMSWYRQDPGLGLRQIYYSMNVEVTDKGDVPEGYKVSRKEKRNFPLILESPSPNQTSLYFCASSSLDEKLFFGSGTQLSVL.

The chain joins TRBV2 to TRBJ2-5; 8 bases match TRBD2. The assigned J gene may be wrong: the sequence end matches TRBJ2-7 better. Germline loops: CDR1 SNHLY, CDR2 FYNNEI. This CDR3 region has 14 residues. CDR3: CASSVTSAAYEQYF. The CDR3 region has the DNA TGTGCCAGCAGCGTGACTAGCGCCGCCTACGAGCAGTACTTC.